Sequencing of this TCR beta chain was carried out in a study of metastatic and nonmetastatic thyroid tumors. About the study: From malignant and benign thyroid patients, repertoires in blood and in tumor or nodule tissue were compared.

No patient had received any treatment before thyroid surgery. Original handling: It was from CDR3 differences across clinicopathological groups that a distant-metastasis classifier for papillary thyroid cancer was built. TCRdb re-processed the PCR reads through MiXCR. The V and J calls shown here were made by TCRdb, not taken from the authors' results. The sample shows 20,000 to 30,000 clones, 20% to 30% of them seen only once. Many counts were recorded for this clone. Germline trimming cut 6 bases from V and 4 bases from J; bases unmatched to any gene: 11. The CDR3 loop spans 15 amino acids. In germline, CDR1 is LNHDA, CDR2 SQIVND (reference sequence).

The sequence was collected from a male donor with papillary thyroid cancer or a benign thyroid nodule (not recorded which). Some clones in this sample may be carry-over from other donors' samples. The gene calls are TRBV19 and TRBJ1-1; 7 nucleotides line up with TRBD1. Source material: tumor tissue. The CDR3 DNA follows: TGTGCCAGTAGGGCTGACAGGGAAGGGAGCACTGAAGCTTTCTTT. This codes for CASRADREGSTEAFF. The entire variable domain, with the rest obtained from reference TRBV19 and TRBJ1-1, is as follows: DGGITQSPKYLFRKEGQNVTLSCEQNLNHDAMYWYRQDPGQGLRLIYYSQIVNDFQKGDIAEGYSVSREKKESFPLTVTSAQKNPTAFYLCASRADREGSTEAFFGQGTRLTVV.